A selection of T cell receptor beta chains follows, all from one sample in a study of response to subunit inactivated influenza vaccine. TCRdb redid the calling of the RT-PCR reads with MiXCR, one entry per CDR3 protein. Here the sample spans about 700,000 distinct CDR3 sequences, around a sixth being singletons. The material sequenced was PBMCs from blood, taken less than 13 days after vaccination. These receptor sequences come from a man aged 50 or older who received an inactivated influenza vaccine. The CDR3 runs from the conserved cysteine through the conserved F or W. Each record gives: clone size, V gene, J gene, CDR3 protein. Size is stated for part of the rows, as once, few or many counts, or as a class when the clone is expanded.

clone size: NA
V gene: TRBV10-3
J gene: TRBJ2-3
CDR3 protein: CATAFGTGGTDTQYF

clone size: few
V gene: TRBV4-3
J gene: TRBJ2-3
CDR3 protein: CASSQEASGDTDTQYF

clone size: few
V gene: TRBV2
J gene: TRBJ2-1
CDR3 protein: CASTYDVQFF

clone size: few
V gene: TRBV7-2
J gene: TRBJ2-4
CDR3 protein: CASSLWTDLAKNIQYF

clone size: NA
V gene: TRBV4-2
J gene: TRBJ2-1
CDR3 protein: CASSQELAGGPNEQFF

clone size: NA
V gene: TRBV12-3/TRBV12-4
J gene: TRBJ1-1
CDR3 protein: CASSLGDGGGTEAFF

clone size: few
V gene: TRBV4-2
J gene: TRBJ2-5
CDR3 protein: CASSQDTGGDAQYF

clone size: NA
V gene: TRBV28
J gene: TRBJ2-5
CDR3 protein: CAAVGGVQETQYF

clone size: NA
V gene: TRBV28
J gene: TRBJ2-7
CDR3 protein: CASTSRVYEQYF

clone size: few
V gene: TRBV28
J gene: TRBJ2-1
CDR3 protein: CASSFRTGDYNEQFF

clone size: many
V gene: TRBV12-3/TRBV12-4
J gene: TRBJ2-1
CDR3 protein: CASSSGTSVYNEQFF

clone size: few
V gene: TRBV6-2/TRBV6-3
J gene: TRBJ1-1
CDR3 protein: CASSYKGGDLSSWMNTEAFF

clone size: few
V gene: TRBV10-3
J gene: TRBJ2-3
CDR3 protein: CAISESTHGADTQYF

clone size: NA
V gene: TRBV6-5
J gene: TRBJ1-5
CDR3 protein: CASTWDGENQPQHF

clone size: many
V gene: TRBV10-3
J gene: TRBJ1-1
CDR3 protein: CAISEPGRAVTEAFF

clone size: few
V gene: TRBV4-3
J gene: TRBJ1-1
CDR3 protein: CASSDGSEAFF

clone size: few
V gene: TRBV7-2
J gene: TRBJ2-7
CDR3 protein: CASSFFSVGRGDEQYF

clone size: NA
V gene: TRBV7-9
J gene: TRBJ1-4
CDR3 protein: CASSQGGSSNEKLFF

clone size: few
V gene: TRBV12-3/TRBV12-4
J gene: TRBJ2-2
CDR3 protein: CASRPPGQGAPGELFF

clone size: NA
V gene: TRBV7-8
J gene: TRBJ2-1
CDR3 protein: CASSFRDHFYNEQFF

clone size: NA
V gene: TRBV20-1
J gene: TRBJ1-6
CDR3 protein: CSARDTANSPLHF

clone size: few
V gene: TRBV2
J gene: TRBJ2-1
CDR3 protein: CASSDGGRNYNEQFF

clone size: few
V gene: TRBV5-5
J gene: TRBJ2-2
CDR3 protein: CASSIRLTGNTGELFF

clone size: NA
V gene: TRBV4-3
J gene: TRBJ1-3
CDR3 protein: CASSQDRFGNTIYF

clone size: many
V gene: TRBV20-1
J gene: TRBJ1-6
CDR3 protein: CSAKTHGSSSLHF

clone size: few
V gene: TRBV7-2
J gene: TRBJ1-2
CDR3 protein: CASSSNFGGVGYTF